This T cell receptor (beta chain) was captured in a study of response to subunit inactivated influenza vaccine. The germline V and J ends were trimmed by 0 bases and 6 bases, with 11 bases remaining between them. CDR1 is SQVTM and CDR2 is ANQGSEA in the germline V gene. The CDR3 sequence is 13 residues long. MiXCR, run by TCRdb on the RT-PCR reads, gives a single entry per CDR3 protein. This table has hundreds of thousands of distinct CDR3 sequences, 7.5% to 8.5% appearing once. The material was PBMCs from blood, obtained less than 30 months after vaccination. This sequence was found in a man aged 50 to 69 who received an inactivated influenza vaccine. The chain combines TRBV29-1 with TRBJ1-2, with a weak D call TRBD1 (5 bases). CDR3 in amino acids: CSVEDLLRDGYTF. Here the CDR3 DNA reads TGCAGCGTTGAAGACCTCCTCAGGGATGGCTACACCTTC.